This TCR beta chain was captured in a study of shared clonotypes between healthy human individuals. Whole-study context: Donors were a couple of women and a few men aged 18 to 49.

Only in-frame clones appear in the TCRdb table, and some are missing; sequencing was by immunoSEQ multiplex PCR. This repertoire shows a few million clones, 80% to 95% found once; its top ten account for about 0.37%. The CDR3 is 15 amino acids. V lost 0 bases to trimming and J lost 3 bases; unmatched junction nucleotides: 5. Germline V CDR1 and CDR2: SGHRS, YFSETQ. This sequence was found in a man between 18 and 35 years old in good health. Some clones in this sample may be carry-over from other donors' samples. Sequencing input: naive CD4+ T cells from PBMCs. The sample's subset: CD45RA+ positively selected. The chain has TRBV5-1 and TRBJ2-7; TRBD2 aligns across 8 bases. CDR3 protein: CASSLVAGKSYEQYF. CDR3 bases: TGCGCCAGCAGCTTGGTAGCGGGGAAGAGCTACGAGCAGTACTTC.